One sample yielded the 24 T cell receptor beta chains listed below, sequenced in a study of Ad26.COV2.S vaccination and SARS-CoV-2 variants. The treatment denotes: about 20 received Ad26.COV2.S at low or high dose, single or two shots; about 5 received placebo; per-sample allocation not given. Specimens were obtained on day 63 following the first vaccine or placebo injection. The assay was immunoSEQ multiplex PCR, and TCRdb's table has in-frame clones only and misses some. This repertoire shows about 680,000 clones, 89% found once; its top ten account for about 1.5%. The material sequenced was peripheral blood, taken in a trial of Ad26.COV2.S vaccine versus placebo. The receptors were sampled from a person aged 18-65 years who received the Ad26.COV2.S COVID-19 vaccine or a placebo.

This chain joins TRBV6-6 and TRBJ1-3, with unresolved D. CDR1 MNHNY and CDR2 SVGAGI come from the germline V gene (reference sequence). CDR3 length: 13 amino acids. Trimming cost V 0 bases and J 9 bases, with 9 bases left between them. CDR3 residues: CASSYSGSGTIYF. The CDR3 DNA reads as TGTGCCAGCAGTTACTCGGGCAGTGGCACCATATATTTT.

The chain recombines TRBV6-6 with TRBJ2-1, with 11 bases lining up with TRBD2. CDR1 and CDR2 (germline): MNHNY, SVGAGI (reference sequence). The V gene end was trimmed by 5 bases and the J gene end by 0 bases; junction bases not matched to a gene: 18. CDR3 length: 21 residues. This CDR3 is CASSPSLTGLAEKSSYNEQFF. The CDR3 DNA reads as TGTGCCAGCAGTCCGTCCTTGACGGGACTAGCGGAGAAGAGCTCCTACAATGAGCAGTTCTTC.

The chain is built from TRBV18 and TRBJ1-2; D gene ambiguous. V lost 3 bases to trimming and J lost 1 base, with 12 bases between them. The CDR3 extends over 15 amino acids. Germline lookup yields CDR1 KGHSH and CDR2 LQKENI. The CDR3 reads CASSPEGGLNYGYTF. In DNA form, the CDR3 reads TGTGCCAGCTCACCCGAGGGAGGGCTTAACTATGGCTACACCTTC.

This clone was observed once. This chain links TRBV4-2 with TRBJ2-2; 7 bases align to TRBD1. The CDR3 contains 14 residues. Germline V gene sequence: CDR1 LGHNA, CDR2 YNFKEQ. The ends lost 0 bases at V and 6 bases at J; junction bases unmatched: 1. CDR3 DNA: TGTGCCAGCAGCCAAGACAGGGGGTCCGGGGAGCTGTTTTTT. Its translation: CASSQDRGSGELFF.

A single count supports this clone. CDR3 nucleotides: TGTGCCAGCAGTGAGGGGTCCGTGAGGTTGGGGGATGAGCAGTTCTTC. Amino acid sequence: CASSEGSVRLGDEQFF. The V call is TRBV2, the J call TRBJ2-1, with D perhaps matching TRBD1 or TRBD2 (5 bases each). Trimming removed 3 bases from V and 8 bases from J, with 20 bases in between. The CDR3 runs to 16 residues. Germline V lookup: CDR1 SNHLY, CDR2 FYNNEI.

V and J are TRBV30 and TRBJ1-2, with D possibly matching TRBD1 (6 bases). V dropped 0 bases and J dropped 8 bases, with 13 bases sitting between them. Looked up from germline, CDR1 is GTSNPN and CDR2 is SVGIG (reference sequence). The CDR3 has 13 residues. DNA of the CDR3: TGTGCCTGGAGTGTACAGGGAGGGCTAGGCTACACCTTC. It specifies CAWSVQGGLGYTF.

The chain uses TRBV7-2 and TRBJ1-1, with D possibly TRBD1 on 5 matching bases. The germline CDR1 and CDR2 sequences are SGHTA and FQGNSA. V lost 7 bases, J lost 5 bases, and 14 bases lay in between. This CDR3 has 13 amino acids. CDR3 protein: CASKPPGGTEAFF. The CDR3 DNA follows: TGTGCCAGCAAACCACCGGGGGGGACTGAAGCTTTCTTT.

The CDR3 nucleotides read TGTGCCAGCACTCGGGACTCCAACTCCTACGAGCAGTACTTC. Protein: CASTRDSNSYEQYF. The chain employs TRBV2 and TRBJ2-7, with a possible D match to TRBD2 (6 bases). CDR1 and CDR2 (germline): SNHLY, FYNNEI. Trimming left V 7 bases short and J 0 bases short, with 13 bases between. There are 14 residues in the CDR3. The entire variable domain, with the rest obtained from reference TRBV2 and TRBJ2-7, is as follows: EPEVTQTPSHQVTQMGQEVILRCVPISNHLYFYWYRQILGQKVEFLVSFYNNEISEKSEIFDDQFSVERPDGSNFTLKIRSTKLEDSAMYFCASTRDSNSYEQYFGPGTRLTVT.

This rearrangement joins TRBV5-4 to TRBJ1-2, with 9 bases fitting TRBD1. Germline CDR1 reads SGHNT; CDR2 reads YYREEE (reference sequence). After removal of 6 bases from V and 6 bases from J, the junction contained 18 bases not matched to a gene. The CDR3 totals 17 residues. CDR3 nucleotide sequence: TGTGCCAGCACCAGGGGGGGGACAGGGATTCAAACAGATGGCTACACCTTC. Amino acid sequence: CASTRGGTGIQTDGYTF.

The chain recombines TRBV6-2 or TRBV6-3 with TRBJ1-5, with D uncertain. Trimming stripped 6 bases from V and 6 bases from J, with 12 bases between. CDR1 and CDR2 (germline): MNHEY, SVGEGT. This CDR3 spans 13 amino acids. The CDR3 is CASSSWEVQPQHF. The CDR3 DNA reads as TGTGCCAGCAGCTCATGGGAAGTTCAGCCCCAGCATTTT.

The CDR3 DNA reads TGTGCTAGTGGTTTAGAGGGTAGGTCCTACGAGCAGTACTTC. Amino acid sequence: CASGLEGRSYEQYF. The rearrangement uses TRBV12-5 and TRBJ2-7; D is perhaps TRBD2 (5 bases). Trimming pared 3 bases from V and 1 base from J, leaving 10 bases between. CDR3 length: 14 residues. Germline V CDR1 and CDR2: LGHNT, FRNRAP.

The J gene is TRBJ1-1, the V gene TRBV5-4; 9 bases fit TRBD1. The germline V gene encodes CDR1 SGHNT and CDR2 YYREEE (reference sequence). V gave up 6 bases and J gave up 6 bases; unmatched junction bases: 6. The CDR3 has 13 residues. CDR3 region: CASNRDRAPEAFF. The CDR3 DNA is TGTGCCAGCAACCGGGACAGGGCACCTGAAGCTTTCTTT.

The CDR3 bases are TGTGCCAGCAGCCTCATAGCGGGAGGTCTGGATACGCAGTATTTT. Protein sequence: CASSLIAGGLDTQYF. This rearrangement joins TRBV5-5 to TRBJ2-3; TRBD2 matches at 10 bases. Trimming removed 4 bases from V and 6 bases from J; junction bases left unmatched: 8. This CDR3 has 15 amino acids. CDR1 and CDR2 from the germline V gene are SGHKS and YYEKEE (reference sequence).

This clone came up once. J is TRBJ1-2 and V is TRBV29-1, with 11 bases identical to TRBD1. V shed 4 bases, J shed 7 bases, and the junction held 11 bases outside the gene matches. The V gene's germline CDR1 is SQVTM and CDR2 ANQGSEA. The CDR3 covers 15 residues. CDR3 coding DNA: TGCAGCGTTGCGGACAGGGGGCGAGGGGTTGGTGGCTACACCTTC. Translated: CSVADRGRGVGGYTF.

The J gene is TRBJ1-6, the V gene TRBV30; no definite D call. Germline CDR1 reads GTSNPN; CDR2 reads SVGIG (reference sequence). The CDR3 length is 14 residues. V dropped 4 bases and J dropped 3 bases, with 10 bases sitting between them. CDR3 nucleotide sequence: TGTGCCTGGAAGCGGGCCAGCTATAATTCACCCCTCCACTTT. Translated, it gives CAWKRASYNSPLHF.

The chain couples TRBV6-5 to TRBJ2-1, with a tentative D call TRBD1 (6 bases). Germline CDR1 and CDR2: MNHEY and SVGAGI. This CDR3 has 16 amino acids. Trimming cost V 2 bases and J 2 bases, with 13 bases left between them. The CDR3 DNA follows: TGTGCCAGCAGTTACGGGGGACACCTCCCCTACAATGAGCAGTTCTTC. It codes for CASSYGGHLPYNEQFF.

V and J are TRBV4-2 and TRBJ2-7; D remains ambiguous. This CDR3 is 13 amino acids long. V lost 8 bases and J 5 bases, leaving 16 bases between the germline ends. Germline V gives CDR1 LGHNA, CDR2 YNFKEQ. The CDR3 is CASGSESKDEQYF. The CDR3 DNA follows: TGTGCCAGCGGGTCCGAGAGTAAGGACGAGCAGTACTTC.

CDR3 in DNA: TGTGCCAGCAGCCTACAAGAGTCTTCCAGGGGGCGAGACGGCTACACCTTC. The encoded protein is CASSLQESSRGRDGYTF. The chain uses TRBV4-2 and TRBJ1-2; 8 bases align to TRBD1. Germline CDR1 reads LGHNA; CDR2 reads YNFKEQ. There are 17 residues in the CDR3. J gave up 8 bases and V 4 bases, and 18 bases lay outside the gene matches.

V and J are TRBV21-1 and TRBJ2-7; TRBD1 reflects the table's D call only, with no check against the DNA. TRBV21-1 is a pseudogene. The CDR3 loop spans 15 amino acids. CDR3 in amino acids: CASSKARTGGYEQYF. DNA for the CDR3: TGTGCCAGCAGCAAAGCCAGGACAGGGGGCTACGAGCAGTACTTC.

V and J are TRBV2 and TRBJ2-7; 10 bases are a match to TRBD2. V trimming: 10 bases; J trimming: 0 bases; junction bases outside the gene matches: 6. Germline loops: CDR1 SNHLY, CDR2 FYNNEI. This CDR3 has 14 amino acids. Written as DNA, the CDR3 is TGTGCCACACTAGCGGGACCTGACTCCTACGAGCAGTACTTC. It encodes CATLAGPDSYEQYF.

The chain carries TRBV20-1 and TRBJ2-7; 8 positions agree with TRBD1. The CDR3 covers 12 residues. Germline V gene sequence: CDR1 DFQATT, CDR2 SNEGSKA (reference sequence). Losses at the gene ends were 3 bases for V and 5 bases for J; bases not matched to a gene: 3. CDR3 protein: CSASWDRNEQYF. The CDR3 DNA reads TGCAGTGCTAGTTGGGACAGGAACGAGCAGTACTTC.

The chain carries TRBV7-9 and TRBJ1-2; D not certain. Trimming shortened V by 4 bases and J by 4 bases, and 16 bases separated the two germline ends. The CDR3 spans 15 residues. The germline gives CDR1 SEHNR, CDR2 FQNEAQ (reference sequence). The CDR3: CASSSPDGLSYGYTF. CDR3 nucleotide sequence: TGTGCCAGCAGCTCGCCGGACGGCTTATCCTATGGCTACACCTTC. The variable domain in full, completed from reference TRBV7-9 and TRBJ1-2, reads DTGVSQNPRHKITKRGQNVTFRCDPISEHNRLYWYRQTLGQGPEFLTYFQNEAQLEKSRLLSDRFSAERPKGSFSTLEIQRTEQGDSAMYLCASSSPDGLSYGYTFGSGTRLTVV.

Comment on this clone: The same CDR3 is also encoded by other DNA sequences in this sample. DNA for the CDR3: TGTGCCAGCAGTTTAGGAAGGGAAGCTTTCTTT. It translates to CASSLGREAFF. The chain links TRBV27 to TRBJ1-1, with unresolved D. The CDR3 length is 11 residues. The germline gives CDR1 MNHEY, CDR2 SMNVEV (reference sequence). The V end lost 2 bases, the J end lost 8 bases, and 6 bases lay between the germline ends.

This chain uses TRBV2 with TRBJ2-7, with TRBD1 matching 7 bases. The CDR3 is made up of 13 amino acids. CDR1 is SNHLY and CDR2 is FYNNEI in the germline V gene. V lost 9 bases to trimming and J lost 3 bases; unmatched junction nucleotides: 8. Here the CDR3 DNA reads TGTGCCAGATCGACAGGGTTGGGCTACGAGCAGTACTTC. Its protein product is CARSTGLGYEQYF.